This TCR beta chain was profiled in a study of tumor-infiltrating lymphocytes in primary liver carcinoma. A primer in the constant region served to generate TCR beta cDNA from 450 to 600 ng of total RNA. Libraries of TCR beta came from three nested multiplex PCR rounds with slightly modified ARM-PCR. TRBV1-TRBV30 forward primers paired with a C-beta reverse primer drove the first two PCR rounds, around 10 cycles each. TCRdb fed the multiplex PCR reads into MiXCR, producing one record per CDR3 protein. Here the sample spans over 35,000 distinct CDR3 sequences, around 72% being singletons. V gave up 6 bases and J gave up 0 bases, with 17 bases separating them. CDR1 ENHRY and CDR2 SYGVKD come from the germline V gene. CDR3 length equals 16 residues. Unsorted bulk tissue (about 20-30 mg) underwent RNA and DNA co-extraction. Separate regions, five per tumor, were sampled.

The sequenced sample consisted of liver tumor tissue from sampling region 2. Subset specified: tumor region T2, inferior pole. The receptor's source is a man aged 35 to 55 with primary liver carcinoma and hepatitis B virus infection. V is TRBV10-3 and J is TRBJ1-1, with a tentative D call TRBD1 (5 bases). This CDR3 is CAIRGSSRGLNTEAFF. The CDR3 DNA follows: TGTGCCATCAGGGGGAGTTCACGGGGGTTGAACACTGAAGCTTTCTTT.